This T cell receptor beta chain stems from a study of memory CD4+ T cells and cytomegalovirus serostatus (dated by TCRdb to the late 2010s). Background on the whole study: A total of 33 healthy Belgian adults, of whom 9 were CMV seropositive and 24 were CMV seronegative, were included in the cohort. To replicate a published TCR-based CMV serostatus classifier, the researchers sequenced the CD4+ memory TCRbeta repertoires of a Belgian cohort whose cytomegalovirus serostatus was known. Broad study findings and their caveats: Results were interpreted as suggesting that the CMV-associated TCR signature is largely present in the CD4+ memory repertoire. Among the 150 to 200 previously reported CMV-associated TCRbeta sequences, about 71 showed up in the CD4+ memory repertoires, with each one found in between one and five individuals. The original-framework classifier achieved a median bootstrapped AUC of about 0.95 with a 95% CI of 0.76-1.00 on the Belgian cohort. Only CD4+CD45RO+ memory cells were sequenced, in contrast to the original study, which included naive and memory CD4+ and CD8+ populations. For predicting CMV serostatus, the median bootstrapped AUC was roughly 0.95 using the original framework and 0.91 using a US-trained random forest.

This clone has only one observation. This clone's antigen is unknown. Base qualities are not recorded, but no much larger clone differs from it by a single base. Single viable CD3+CD4+CD8-CD45RO+ cells were sorted as memory CD4+ T cells on a FACSAria II. CMV serostatus was determined using a Roche Elecsys assay that detects serum IgG against CMV pp150, pp28, p38 and p52. Once the samples were thawed, total CD4+ T cells were enriched through positive selection using CD4 magnetic microbeads. The samples came from a separate study whose specific focus was interrogating the CD4+ T cell memory repertoire. Peripheral blood mononuclear cells were isolated and cryopreserved according to standard operating procedures, and serum was kept at -80 degrees C. The staining used CD3-PerCP (BW264/56), CD4-APC (RPA-T4), CD45RO-PE (UCHT1) and CD8-Pacific Orange (3B5) antibodies, and Sytox blue was used to exclude non-viable cells.

Genomic DNA was extracted from sorted cells with the Quick-DNA Microprep Kit. Amplification of TCRbeta DNA was done with the immunoSEQ hsTCRbeta kit, following the protocol from the manufacturer. TCRbeta libraries were sequenced on an Illumina MiSeq instrument. On the authors' methods: After out-of-frame sequences were removed, 2,204,828 distinct TCRbeta sequences remained, averaging about 67,000 per individual. Two values were used to score each individual: the count of 150 to 200 previously reported CMV-associated TCRbeta sequences and the total count of productive distinct TCRbeta sequences. A beta-binomial model was reimplemented in Python, and scikit-learn random forests with default parameters were trained on data from the US cohort. On the Belgian cohort, classifier performance was reported as the median AUC, along with percentile confidence intervals, across 10,000 bootstrap iterations. The clones in this table, taken by TCRdb from immuneACCESS, are in-frame only. Not every clone is retained; where verified, under half of the shortfall comes from an unresolved V gene, and the cause of the rest is unknown. V, J and clone size are taken as reported in that table, and D and trimming were inferred from the DNA itself. This sample gives around 50,000 clones in total; around four fifths of them show up just once. About 0.7% of the sample is held by the ten biggest clonotypes.

A distance of 9 bases separates the germline ends of V and J, which lose 4 bases and 4 bases respectively. There are 12 amino acids in the CDR3, from cysteine to phenylalanine inclusive. Only the CDR3 part of the read is kept: 36 bases, read in frame from the first base. Taken from the germline V gene, the CDR1 and CDR2 loops are SGHRS and YFSETQ. In this chain, TRBV5-1 is recombined with TRBJ2-7, with no reliable assignment of the D segment. Sequenced input: memory CD4+ T cells from blood. The sequence was collected from an adult in good health and CMV-seronegative. The DNA sequence reads TGCGCCAGCAGCCTGTCGGATTACGAGCAGTACTTC. This translates into CASSLSDYEQYF. Beyond the CDR3, the reference TRBV5-1 and TRBJ2-7 genes provide the residues; the full variable domain reads: KAGVTQTPRYLIKTRGQQVTLSCSPISGHRSVSWYQQTPGQGLQFLFEYFSETQRNKGNFPGRFSGRQFSNSRSEMNVSTLELGDSALYLCASSLSDYEQYFGPGTRLTVT.